This T cell receptor (beta chain) was observed in a study of cytomegalovirus exposure and HLA in healthy donors. As for the study in general: According to later analysis, the same platform produced the roughly 120 validation and about 700 first-cohort repertoires. Study-level points and caveats: Most TCRs appeared rarely, but some public TCRs recurred in many donors. TCR clusters originating in the first cohort tended to co-occur in the 120 validation repertoires, according to a later analysis. It was confirmed in vitro that a few of the CMV-associated chains were specific for CMV antigens.

As concerns this clone: Its specificity is unknown.

The method was immunoSEQ multiplex PCR; TCRdb's version includes in-frame clones alone and lacks a portion of them. The table has 140,000 to 150,000 clones, about nine tenths seen once; the top ten hold 4.5%. The length of the CDR3 is 15 residues. V was clipped by 0 bases and J by 1 base, with 9 bases between them. In germline, CDR1 is MNHNY, CDR2 SVGAGI (reference sequence). The chain couples TRBV6-6 to TRBJ1-1; D might be TRBD1 (6 bases). The clonotype originates from a man aged 18-30 years in good health and CMV-seropositive. The sequenced sample was PBMCs. CDR3 region: CASSYSGHPNTEAFF. CDR3 sequence (DNA): TGTGCCAGCAGTTACTCGGGACACCCGAACACTGAAGCTTTCTTT.